The 15 T cell receptor beta chains reported below all come from one sample, sequenced in a study of T cell repertoires in cytomegalovirus infection. Their antigens remain unidentified. TCRdb reprocessed the reads with MiXCR, giving one entry per CDR3 protein. The sample lists fewer than 350,000 distinct CDR3 sequences; 25% to 30% were seen once. The specimen was cultured PBMCs, collected from culture after CMV antigen stimulation. The receptors were gathered from a human donor in good health (CMV status not recorded). Some clones in this sample may be carry-over from other donors' samples.

V usage is TRBV24-1 and J usage is TRBJ2-1; D tentatively fits TRBD1 or TRBD2 (5 bases each). This CDR3 is built from 14 residues. Looked up from germline, CDR1 is KGHDR and CDR2 is SFDVKD. V was cut by 5 bases and J by 4 bases, with 11 bases left in between. The CDR3 spells CATSAHGAYNEQFF. CDR3 sequence (DNA): TGTGCCACCAGTGCCCACGGGGCTTACAATGAGCAGTTCTTC.

The chain combines TRBV25-1 with TRBJ1-1, with D possibly being TRBD1 (6 bases). In germline, CDR1 is MGHDK, CDR2 SYGVNS. CDR3 length equals 13 residues. Trimming left V 10 bases short and J 5 bases short, with 17 bases between. The CDR3 region is CATATGSFTEAFF. DNA for the CDR3: TGTGCCACCGCCACAGGGAGCTTTACTGAAGCTTTCTTT.

This clonotype appeared a few times. The rearrangement links TRBV7-9 to TRBJ2-3; 8 positions agree with TRBD1. The CDR3 consists of 15 residues. Losses at the gene ends were 2 bases for V and 11 bases for J; bases not matched to a gene: 12. The V gene's germline CDR1 is SEHNR and CDR2 FQNEAQ (reference sequence). The CDR3 region is CASSLKNSGTGEQYF. CDR3 coding DNA: TGTGCCAGCAGCTTAAAAAACTCCGGGACAGGCGAGCAGTATTTT.

This clonotype has a handful of counts. V gene TRBV27 combines with J gene TRBJ2-5; D remains unclear. Trimming pared 2 bases from V and 5 bases from J, leaving 15 bases between. The CDR3 contains 15 residues. Looked up from germline, CDR1 is MNHEY and CDR2 is SMNVEV (reference sequence). CDR3 residues: CASSLRPRPQETQYF. CDR3 coding DNA: TGTGCCAGCAGTTTACGACCTCGCCCTCAGGAGACCCAGTACTTC.

The chain recombines TRBV11-2 with TRBJ1-1, with D uncertain. CDR1 is SGHAT, CDR2 FQNNGV, per germline. CDR3 length: 13 amino acids. V was cut by 5 bases and J by 2 bases, with 9 bases left in between. CDR3 in DNA: TGTGCCAGCAGCCCTCAGATAAACACTGAAGCTTTCTTT. Protein: CASSPQINTEAFF. The whole variable domain, remainder taken from reference TRBV11-2 and TRBJ1-1, is EAGVAQSPRYKIIEKRQSVAFWCNPISGHATLYWYQQILGQGPKLLIQFQNNGVVDDSQLPKDRFSAERLKGVDSTLKIQPAKLEDSAVYLCASSPQINTEAFFGQGTRLTVV.

This clonotype appeared many times. This rearrangement joins TRBV6-1 to TRBJ2-7; perhaps TRBD2 as D (6 bases). Germline V gene lookup returns CDR1 MNHNS and CDR2 SASEGT. The V and J ends lost 1 base and 6 bases respectively, with 10 bases between them. The CDR3 has 13 residues. This CDR3 is CASSEGGGFEQYF. The CDR3 DNA sequence: TGTGCCAGCAGTGAAGGGGGAGGATTCGAGCAGTACTTC.

This clonotype came up a few times. The chain couples TRBV7-2 to TRBJ2-1, with 9 bases matching TRBD2. The CDR3 has 15 amino acids. Per the germline V gene, CDR1 is SGHTA and CDR2 is FQGNSA. The V and J ends lost 6 bases and 7 bases, in that order; junction bases with no gene match: 10. The CDR3 nucleotides read TGTGCCAGCAGTCCGTCCAGCGGGGGGAAGAATGAGCAGTTCTTC. It codes for CASSPSSGGKNEQFF.

There are a few counts of this clonotype. This chain connects TRBV27 to TRBJ2-7, with 13 bases lining up with TRBD2. Trimming took 7 bases from V and 5 from J; bases not matched to a gene: 5. Germline V gives CDR1 MNHEY, CDR2 SMNVEV (reference sequence). CDR3 size: 14 residues. The CDR3 nucleotides read TGTGCCAGCAATACGGGACTAGCGGGGAACGAGCAGTACTTC. Translation gives CASNTGLAGNEQYF.

This clonotype was seen a handful of times. The chain uses TRBV24-1 and TRBJ1-2; TRBD1 might be the D (5 bases). The CDR3 consists of 14 residues. Germline V gene data show CDR1 as KGHDR and CDR2 as SFDVKD. V lost 5 bases to trimming and J lost 4 bases, with 13 bases between them. Written as DNA, the CDR3 is TGTGCCACCAGTGGCACGGCGCAGGGCTATGGCTACACCTTC. The encoded protein is CATSGTAQGYGYTF.

This clonotype was counted only a few times. The rearrangement joins TRBV28 to TRBJ1-2, with 8 bases fitting TRBD1. The CDR3 totals 13 residues. V shed 4 bases, J shed 8 bases, and the junction held 6 bases outside the gene matches. Germline CDR1 reads MDHEN; CDR2 reads SYDVKM. In DNA, the CDR3 is TGTGCCAGCAGTTACTACGGACAGGGAGGCTACACCTTC. Protein sequence: CASSYYGQGGYTF.

This clonotype came up many times. The chain uses TRBV7-2 and TRBJ2-3; D is undetermined. The germline CDR1 and CDR2 sequences are SGHTA and FQGNSA. The CDR3 extends over 13 amino acids. V lost 4 bases, J lost 5 bases, and 10 bases lay in between. The CDR3 reads CASSWVWRDTQYF. The CDR3 region has the DNA TGTGCCAGCAGCTGGGTCTGGAGAGATACGCAGTATTTT.

This clonotype was counted many times. J is TRBJ2-7 and V is TRBV5-1, with 8 bases matching TRBD1. The length of the CDR3 is 16 residues. V was clipped by 4 bases and J by 1 base; unmatched bases: 10. The germline CDR1 and CDR2 sequences are SGHRS and YFSETQ. This chain's CDR3 is CASSAYGTGYSYEQYF. DNA of the CDR3: TGCGCCAGCAGCGCCTATGGGACAGGTTATTCCTACGAGCAGTACTTC.

The chain is built from TRBV5-6 and TRBJ2-5; tentative D call: TRBD1 (6 bases). Germline loops: CDR1 SGHDT, CDR2 YYEEEE. V dropped 3 bases and J dropped 3 bases, with 12 bases sitting between them. The CDR3 length is 14 residues. The CDR3 DNA follows: TGTGCCAGCAGCTCTATCTACAGGGAAGAGACCCAGTACTTC. Encoded protein: CASSSIYREETQYF.

This clonotype has just a few counts. The chain employs TRBV7-6 and TRBJ1-1, with D unclear. CDR3 length: 14 amino acids. Germline V CDR1 and CDR2: SGHVS, FNYEAQ. Trimming stripped 6 bases from V and 1 base from J, with 12 bases between. The CDR3 DNA reads TGTGCCAGCAGGATCACCGATTCGAACACTGAAGCTTTCTTT. Translation: CASRITDSNTEAFF.

This clonotype has only a few counts. The V and J genes are TRBV14 and TRBJ1-3, with 7 bases identical to TRBD1. Trimming took 3 bases from V and 0 from J; bases not matched to a gene: 2. Germline assignment: CDR1 SGHDN and CDR2 FVKESK. CDR3 size: 15 residues. The CDR3 DNA reads TGTGCCAGCAGCCACGGGACAGTCTCTGGAAACACCATATATTTT. It yields the protein CASSHGTVSGNTIYF.